Shown below are 20 T cell receptor beta chains from a single sample sequenced in a study of blood T cell repertoires in COVID-19. Assay: immunoSEQ multiplex PCR; the TCRdb copy retains only in-frame clones and omits some. The sample yields hundreds of thousands of clones, about 85% seen once. Material for sequencing was peripheral blood. The receptors derive from a man aged 18 to 30 with active or convalescent COVID-19.

This rearrangement joins TRBV19 to TRBJ1-1, with a weak D call TRBD1 (6 bases). V lost 5 bases, J lost 2 bases, and 12 bases lay in between. The germline CDR1 and CDR2 sequences are LNHDA and SQIVND (reference sequence). The CDR3 is made up of 14 amino acids. The CDR3 region has the DNA TGTGCCAGTAGTTCTAGGGGGAAAAACACTGAAGCTTTCTTT. This encodes CASSSRGKNTEAFF.

This rearrangement joins TRBV5-8 to TRBJ1-6, with 7 bases matching TRBD1. CDR1 and CDR2 from the germline V gene are SGHTS and YDEGEE. This CDR3 contains 14 residues. The V segment lost 0 bases and the J segment 6 bases; nucleotides outside the gene matches: 0. The CDR3 DNA reads TGTGCCAGCAGCTTGGGACAGGGTAATTCACCCCTCCACTTT. Its protein is CASSLGQGNSPLHF. Together with reference TRBV5-8 and TRBJ1-6, the CDR3 gives the full variable domain: EAGVTQSPTHLIKTRGQQATLRCSPISGHTSVYWYQQALGLGLQFLLWYDEGEERNRGNFPPRFSGRQFPNYSSELNVNALELEDSALYLCASSLGQGNSPLHFGNGTRLTVT.

V and J are TRBV4-3 and TRBJ2-7; TRBD1 matches at 7 bases. V was pared by 4 bases and J by 0 bases, with 6 bases of the junction left unmatched. This CDR3 is built from 15 residues. In germline, CDR1 is LGHNA, CDR2 YSLEER. CDR3 region: CASSRDRAFSYEQYF. The CDR3 DNA follows: TGCGCCAGCAGCCGTGACAGGGCATTCTCCTACGAGCAGTACTTC.

The V and J genes are TRBV11-3 and TRBJ2-2; D possibly corresponds to TRBD2 (5 bases). The CDR3 is 13 residues long. Germline-derived CDR1 and CDR2 are SGHNT and YENEEA. Trimming removed 5 bases at V and 5 bases at J, with 9 bases between. The CDR3 loop is CASSERETGELFF. CDR3 bases: TGTGCCAGCAGCGAGAGGGAGACCGGGGAGCTGTTTTTT. Full variable domain (outside the CDR3, taken from reference TRBV11-3 and TRBJ2-2): EAGVVQSPRYKIIEKKQPVAFWCNPISGHNTLYWYLQNLGQGPELLIRYENEEAVDDSQLPKDRFSAERLKGVDSTLKIQPAELGDSAVYLCASSERETGELFFGEGSRLTVL.

This chain joins TRBV23-1 and TRBJ2-1; perhaps TRBD1 as D (6 bases). TRBV23-1 is an open reading frame whose function is uncertain. The V gene lost 1 base and the J gene lost 3 bases, with 22 bases spanning the gap. The CDR3 has 19 amino acids. The CDR3 spells CASSQFPFNRDWNYNEQFF. CDR3 bases: TGCGCCAGCAGTCAATTCCCTTTCAACAGGGATTGGAACTACAATGAGCAGTTCTTC.

V usage is TRBV28 and J usage is TRBJ1-2; D might be TRBD1 (5 bases). The V gene's germline CDR1 is MDHEN and CDR2 SYDVKM. This CDR3 has 12 amino acids. Trimming cost V 6 bases and J 7 bases, with 12 bases left between them. CDR3 DNA sequence: TGTGCCAGCAGCCCCACCAGGGTTGGCTACACCTTC. This translates into CASSPTRVGYTF.

The V gene is TRBV11-2, the J gene TRBJ2-7, with TRBD1 as a possible D gene (6 bases). In germline, CDR1 is SGHAT, CDR2 FQNNGV. Trimming removed 3 bases from V and 3 bases from J, with 12 bases in between. The CDR3 has 14 amino acids. The CDR3 DNA sequence: TGTGCCAGCAGCTTTTATCAGGGGTACTACGAGCAGTACTTC. Amino acids: CASSFYQGYYEQYF.

This clone was found a few times. The chain joins TRBV18 to TRBJ2-2; 7 nucleotides match TRBD1. Trimming cost V 5 bases and J 5 bases; bases outside gene matches: 8. The CDR3 runs to 15 residues. Germline V gene lookup returns CDR1 KGHSH and CDR2 LQKENI. The CDR3 here is CASSSGTDYTGELFF. The CDR3 region has the DNA TGTGCCAGCTCATCGGGGACAGATTATACCGGGGAGCTGTTTTTT.

The rearrangement uses TRBV29-1 and TRBJ2-5; D gene ambiguous. V lost 4 bases and J 4 bases, leaving 13 bases between the germline ends. The CDR3 has 13 residues. Germline CDR1 and CDR2: SQVTM and ANQGSEA. CDR3: CSVAPGSRETQYF. The CDR3 DNA follows: TGCAGCGTTGCCCCTGGCAGTCGAGAGACCCAGTACTTC.

The CDR3 loop reads CASSRRQGRDTDTQYF. CDR3 in DNA: TGTGCCAGCAGCAGACGACAGGGGAGGGACACAGATACGCAGTATTTT. The chain has TRBV9 and TRBJ2-3; the D gene is possibly TRBD1 (8 bases). The CDR3 sequence is 16 residues long. Trimming removed 4 bases from V and 2 bases from J, with 17 bases in between. Germline-derived CDR1 and CDR2 are SGDLS and YYNGEE.

This clone appeared once. The chain is built from TRBV9 and TRBJ2-7, with TRBD1 matching 7 bases. The J segment lost 7 bases and the V segment lost 5 bases, leaving 15 bases of the junction unmatched. The CDR3 totals 15 residues. In germline, CDR1 is SGDLS, CDR2 YYNGEE. CDR3 coding DNA: TGTGCCAGCAGTGACGGACAGGCGACACTCTCGGAGCAGTACTTC. Translated: CASSDGQATLSEQYF.

The table lists this clone with a few counts. The chain recombines TRBV29-1 with TRBJ2-1; 7 bases are a match to TRBD1. Germline trimming cut 1 base from V and 8 bases from J; bases unmatched to any gene: 5. CDR1 SQVTM and CDR2 ANQGSEA come from the germline V gene. The CDR3 has 13 residues. The DNA for the CDR3 is TGCAGCGTTGAAGGTCAGGGGGTCCATGAGCAGTTCTTC. It specifies CSVEGQGVHEQFF.

This chain connects TRBV5-6 to TRBJ2-1; TRBD1 matches 8 bases. V shed 4 bases, J shed 1 base, and the junction held 4 bases outside the gene matches. Per germline, CDR1 SGHDT and CDR2 YYEEEE. This CDR3 comprises 15 residues. CDR3 region: CASSANRGSYNEQFF. CDR3 nucleotides: TGTGCCAGCAGCGCCAACAGGGGGTCCTACAATGAGCAGTTCTTC.

This rearrangement joins TRBV10-1 to TRBJ1-1; D is undetermined. The CDR3 is 12 amino acids. Germline CDR1 WNHNN, CDR2 SYGVQD (reference sequence). The CDR3 region has the DNA TGCGCTTCGCGGGGAGCAGCCACTGAAGCTTTCTTT. This gives the protein CASRGAATEAFF.

The rearrangement links TRBV6-2 or TRBV6-3 to TRBJ2-7, with 10 positions matching TRBD2. CDR1 is MNHEY and CDR2 is SVGEGT in the germline V gene. The junction had 9 bases not matched to a gene; V was cut back by 5 bases and J by 5 bases. The CDR3 has 15 residues. DNA for the CDR3: TGTGCCAGCAGTCCGCCTAGCGGGAGAAGTCACGAGCAGTACTTC. It encodes CASSPPSGRSHEQYF.

V is TRBV5-4 and J is TRBJ1-3, with D hard to call. This CDR3 contains 12 residues. Between the trimmed V and J ends, which lost 4 bases and 2 bases, there was a span of 4 bases. Germline V gene sequence: CDR1 SGHNT, CDR2 YYREEE (reference sequence). CDR3 residues: CASSLPGNTIYF. In DNA, the CDR3 is TGTGCCAGCAGCCTACCTGGAAACACCATATATTTT.

The CDR3: CSATGQGNYGYTF. The CDR3 DNA reads TGCAGCGCTACGGGACAGGGCAACTATGGCTACACCTTC. V gene TRBV29-1 combines with J gene TRBJ1-2, with 9 bases that match TRBD1. The V gene's germline CDR1 is SQVTM and CDR2 ANQGSEA. V lost 7 bases and J lost 2; bases outside the gene matches: 5. The CDR3 runs 13 residues.

The chain combines TRBV12-5 with TRBJ2-6, with D tentatively TRBD1 (6 bases). Germline CDR1 reads LGHNT; CDR2 reads FRNRAP. Trimming stripped 5 bases from V and 2 bases from J, with 19 bases between. This CDR3 region has 18 residues. The DNA for the CDR3 is TGTGCTAGTGGTGCCTGGACAGTGAGGTTGGCTGGGGCCAACGTCCTGACTTTC. This sequence encodes CASGAWTVRLAGANVLTF.

J is TRBJ2-7 and V is TRBV12-3 or TRBV12-4, with 8 bases aligning to TRBD2. The CDR3 length is 13 residues. V was pared by 5 bases and J by 6 bases, with 6 bases of the junction left unmatched. The CDR3 sequence: CASSGLAGVEQYF. The CDR3 DNA sequence: TGTGCCAGCAGTGGACTAGCAGGCGTCGAGCAGTACTTC.

The chain has TRBV3-1 (or the pseudogene TRBV3-2) and TRBJ1-5; 8 bases map to TRBD1. With 1 base clipped from V and 2 bases from J, the junction kept 16 bases outside the gene matches. The CDR3 covers 20 residues. Germline loops: CDR1 LGHDT, CDR2 YNNKEL (reference sequence). The CDR3 DNA sequence: TGTGCCAGCAGCCAAGGAACTGCAATTCAGGGGGCTAAGGGCAATCAGCCCCAGCATTTT. Amino acids: CASSQGTAIQGAKGNQPQHF.